One sample yielded the 18 T cell receptor beta chains listed below, sequenced in a study of Ad26.COV2.S vaccination and SARS-CoV-2 variants. Method: immunoSEQ multiplex PCR; TCRdb's copy keeps in-frame clones and lacks some. The sample shows 350,000 to 500,000 clones, nearly 90% of them seen only once. Treatment of the sample: over 15 received Ad26.COV2.S at low or high dose, single or two shots; 5 received placebo; per-sample allocation not given. On day 63 after the first injection, vaccine and placebo recipients gave samples. This material consisted of peripheral blood, taken in a trial of Ad26.COV2.S vaccine versus placebo. The source is a person between 18 and 59 years old who received the Ad26.COV2.S COVID-19 vaccine or a placebo.

V gene TRBV20-1 combines with J gene TRBJ2-2; D call uncertain. Germline CDR1 DFQATT, CDR2 SNEGSKA (reference sequence). Trimming cost V 3 bases and J 1 base, with 15 bases left between them. The CDR3 contains 16 residues. The CDR3 nucleotides are TGCAGTGCTAGTATCTTCTCGGGCAGGAACACCGGGGAGCTGTTTTTT. Translation gives CSASIFSGRNTGELFF.

The chain recombines TRBV3-1 (or the pseudogene TRBV3-2) with TRBJ2-1; tentatively, D is TRBD1 (5 bases). CDR3 size: 16 residues. The V end was cut by 0 bases, the J end by 3 bases, with 12 bases between. CDR1 is LGHDT, CDR2 YNNKEL, per germline (reference sequence). The CDR3 DNA follows: TGTGCCAGCAGCCAAGACAGGGCCGTTTACTACAATGAGCAGTTCTTC. It encodes CASSQDRAVYYNEQFF.

The chain is built from TRBV2 and TRBJ2-1; D is possibly TRBD1 or TRBD2 (6 bases each). The V end was cut by 4 bases, the J end by 7 bases, with 14 bases between. The CDR3 runs 14 residues. CDR1 SNHLY and CDR2 FYNNEI come from the germline V gene. CDR3 protein: CASSVGGGPNEQFF. In DNA, the CDR3 is TGTGCCAGCAGTGTAGGTGGGGGGCCAAATGAGCAGTTCTTC. The variable domain in full, completed from reference TRBV2 and TRBJ2-1, reads EPEVTQTPSHQVTQMGQEVILRCVPISNHLYFYWYRQILGQKVEFLVSFYNNEISEKSEIFDDQFSVERPDGSNFTLKIRSTKLEDSAMYFCASSVGGGPNEQFFGPGTRLTVL.

The V call is TRBV14, the J call TRBJ2-3; D is possibly TRBD1 (5 bases). In germline, CDR1 is SGHDN, CDR2 FVKESK. The CDR3 is made up of 15 amino acids. V dropped 2 bases and J dropped 0 bases, with 9 bases sitting between them. This CDR3 reads CASSQLQGSTDTQYF. Written as DNA, the CDR3 is TGTGCCAGCAGCCAATTGCAGGGAAGCACAGATACGCAGTATTTT.

The chain has TRBV19 and TRBJ1-5, with a weak D call TRBD1 (5 bases). Germline loops: CDR1 LNHDA, CDR2 SQIVND (reference sequence). This CDR3 has 17 residues. Trimming cost V 4 bases and J 2 bases, with 18 bases left between them. The CDR3 DNA follows: TGTGCCAGTAGTAGGGGACGGGGCCAAGTGGGCAATCAGCCCCAGCATTTT. It codes for CASSRGRGQVGNQPQHF.

The V gene is TRBV4-1, the J gene TRBJ1-2; D gene uncertain. V lost 5 bases to trimming and J lost 4 bases, with 14 bases between them. Looked up from germline, CDR1 is MGHRA and CDR2 is YSYEKL. The CDR3 length is 14 residues. The CDR3 nucleotides read TGCGCCAGCAGCACCATAAGAAGGCCCTATGGCTACACCTTC. It yields the protein CASSTIRRPYGYTF.

This chain uses TRBV28 with TRBJ1-2; D uncertain. Germline V CDR1 and CDR2: MDHEN, SYDVKM. Trimming took off 2 bases at V and 7 bases at J, with 14 bases between the two ends. This CDR3 has 14 residues. CDR3 sequence reads: CASSLVGRASGYTF. DNA for the CDR3: TGTGCCAGCAGTTTAGTAGGAAGGGCTAGTGGCTACACCTTC.

The V call is TRBV7-3, the J call TRBJ2-3; 14 bases match TRBD2. The V segment lost 5 bases and the J segment 2 bases; nucleotides outside the gene matches: 6. CDR1 and CDR2 (germline): SGHTA, FQGTGA. The length of the CDR3 is 17 residues. The CDR3 loop reads CASSQRLAGGSTDTQYF. Here the CDR3 DNA reads TGTGCCAGCAGCCAGCGACTAGCGGGGGGGTCCACAGATACGCAGTATTTT.

For the CDR3, the DNA is TGCGCCAGCAGCTTGGCCCCGAGCCTACCCCAAGGCTACACCTTC. Protein sequence: CASSLAPSLPQGYTF. V is TRBV5-1 and J is TRBJ1-2, with no clear D. V was cut by 0 bases and J by 8 bases, with 17 bases left in between. Germline CDR1 is SGHRS and CDR2 is YFSETQ. The CDR3 consists of 15 residues.

The chain recombines TRBV11-3 with TRBJ2-7; 10 bases are shared with TRBD2. Germline-derived CDR1 and CDR2 are SGHNT and YENEEA. Losses at the gene ends were 5 bases for V and 0 bases for J; bases not matched to a gene: 13. The CDR3 has 18 residues. The chain's CDR3 is CASSPGVWTSGISYEQYV. The CDR3 DNA is TGTGCCAGCAGCCCCGGAGTCTGGACTAGCGGTATCTCCTACGAGCAGTACGTC.

The chain has TRBV5-1 and TRBJ1-1, with a tentative D call TRBD1 (5 bases). This CDR3 contains 13 residues. Trimming stripped 5 bases from V and 1 base from J, with 9 bases between. The germline gives CDR1 SGHRS, CDR2 YFSETQ. The CDR3 DNA reads TGCGCCAGCAGGGACACGGGGAACACTGAAGCTTTCTTT. Its protein product is CASRDTGNTEAFF.

The J gene is TRBJ2-1, the V gene TRBV6-5; 8 nucleotides match TRBD2. The ends lost 6 bases at V and 7 bases at J; junction bases unmatched: 11. This CDR3 comprises 15 residues. From germline, CDR1 is MNHEY and CDR2 SVGAGI. The CDR3 loop is CASSWGAGVLNEQFF. DNA of the CDR3: TGTGCCAGCAGCTGGGGAGCGGGGGTCCTAAATGAGCAGTTCTTC.

The rearrangement uses TRBV7-3 and TRBJ2-2; D possibly corresponds to TRBD1 (6 bases). V was shortened by 6 bases and J by 1 base, with 18 bases between the two germline ends. The germline V gene encodes CDR1 SGHTA and CDR2 FQGTGA. This CDR3 has 17 residues. The CDR3 DNA is TGTGCCAGCAGTCCCCTTTCAGGGGTCTTGAACACCGGGGAGCTGTTTTTT. Amino acid sequence: CASSPLSGVLNTGELFF.

The chain couples TRBV4-1 to TRBJ1-2; the D is unclear. Germline assignment: CDR1 MGHRA and CDR2 YSYEKL. V was cut by 2 bases and J by 4 bases, with 11 bases left in between. There are 14 residues in the CDR3. The CDR3 loop reads CASSQNPLGYGYTF. DNA for the CDR3: TGCGCCAGCAGCCAAAACCCACTTGGCTATGGCTACACCTTC.

The rearrangement uses TRBV10-2 and TRBJ1-1, with D uncertain. With 8 bases removed from V and 5 bases from J, the gap between germline ends came to 12 bases. The germline V gene has CDR1 WSHSY and CDR2 SAAADI. This CDR3 is built from 12 residues. In DNA form, the CDR3 reads TGCGCCAGCGGATTCCTGGGAACTGAAGCTTTCTTT. Its translation is CASGFLGTEAFF.

This chain uses TRBV7-2 with TRBJ2-7; 11 bases map to TRBD2. V was pared by 5 bases and J by 2 bases, with 2 bases of the junction left unmatched. Germline assignment: CDR1 SGHTA and CDR2 FQGNSA. CDR3 length: 14 residues. CDR3 in amino acids: CASSTSGSAYEQYV. In nucleotides, the CDR3 is TGTGCCAGCAGCACTAGCGGGAGCGCCTACGAGCAGTACGTC.

The CDR3 region is CASSLARTGSYNSPLHF. CDR3 bases: TGTGCCAGCAGCTTAGCGAGGACAGGGTCTTATAATTCACCCCTCCACTTT. This chain joins TRBV11-2 and TRBJ1-6, with 8 bases that match TRBD1. V was pared by 1 base and J by 4 bases, with 6 bases of the junction left unmatched. CDR1 and CDR2 (germline): SGHAT, FQNNGV. This CDR3 comprises 17 residues.

The chain links TRBV7-9 to TRBJ2-3, with TRBD1 as a possible D gene (5 bases). CDR3 size: 16 residues. Deletions cut 5 bases from V and 0 bases from J, with 15 bases between. Per germline, CDR1 SEHNR and CDR2 FQNEAQ (reference sequence). The CDR3 here is CASSPYRQSSTDTQYF. CDR3 coding DNA: TGTGCCAGCAGCCCCTACCGACAGAGTAGCACAGATACGCAGTATTTT.